Sequencing of this TCR beta chain was carried out in a study of blood T cell repertoires in COVID-19. V gave up 7 bases and J gave up 4 bases; unmatched junction bases: 10. The CDR3 sequence is 15 residues long. CDR1 and CDR2 (germline): MDHEN, SYDVKM. Clones were read by immunoSEQ multiplex PCR, and TCRdb kept only the in-frame ones, dropping some. In the table there are roughly 300,000 clones, roughly 85% of which are singletons. The V gene is TRBV28, the J gene TRBJ2-5; 9 bases are shared with TRBD1. Specimen: PBMCs or T cells enriched from blood (not recorded which). This receptor was identified in a woman aged 50 to 65 who had recovered from COVID-19. CDR3 sequence reads: CASIPGTGKGETQYF. In DNA form, the CDR3 reads TGTGCCAGCATTCCCGGGACAGGGAAGGGAGAGACCCAGTACTTC.